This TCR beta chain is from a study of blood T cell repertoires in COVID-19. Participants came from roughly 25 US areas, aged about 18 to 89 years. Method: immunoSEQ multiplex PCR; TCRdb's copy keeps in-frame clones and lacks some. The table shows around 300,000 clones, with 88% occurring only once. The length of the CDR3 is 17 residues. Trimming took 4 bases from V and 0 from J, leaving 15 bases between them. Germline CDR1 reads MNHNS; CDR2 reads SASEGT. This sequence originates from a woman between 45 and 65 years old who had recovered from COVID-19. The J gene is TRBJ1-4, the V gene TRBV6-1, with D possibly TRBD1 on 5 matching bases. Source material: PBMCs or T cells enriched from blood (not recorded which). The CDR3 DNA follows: TGTGCCAGCAGTGGACAGTTAGGAGGGGCAACTAATGAAAAACTGTTTTTT. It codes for CASSGQLGGATNEKLFF.